The rows below give T cell receptor beta chains drawn from one sample of a study of OX40 agonist ivuxolimab in advanced cancers. The repertoire was sequenced with immunoSEQ multiplex PCR; TCRdb's copy has only in-frame clones and lacks some. This sample has about 28,000 clones, with roughly 83% found just once. The source material was CD4+ or CD8+ T cells sorted from blood, sampled in a trial of the OX40 agonist ivuxolimab. The source of these receptors is an adult with an advanced solid tumor such as melanoma, head and neck, liver or kidney cancer. The CDR3 runs from the conserved cysteine through the conserved F or W. The D gene is left open where the match is weak. Not all rows give a size; the values are once, few, many and, for expanded clones, a class.

d_call j_call v_call clone_size cdr3_nt cdr3_aa
- TRBJ2-7 TRBV5-1 - TGCGCCAGCAGCTTCCCTGGGCAGGGTCCCCCCTACGAGCAGTACTTC CASSFPGQGPPYEQYF
TRBD2 TRBJ2-1 TRBV4-1 - TGCGCCAGCAGCCAAGCTTTGTTGGCGGGGGGGCTCAATGAGCAGTTCTTC CASSQALLAGGLNEQFF
- TRBJ1-2 TRBV30 - TGTGCCTGGAGTGTACGTGGCCTCGGGGGCTACACCTTC CAWSVRGLGGYTF
TRBD1 TRBJ2-5 TRBV2 - TGTGCCAGCAGCTTCACCGGACAGGGGAAAGAGACCCAGTACTTC CASSFTGQGKETQYF
- TRBJ2-2 TRBV21-1 - TGTGCCAGCAGCGACCAAACAGGGGGCAAAGGCACCGGGGAGCTGTTTTTT CASSDQTGGKGTGELFF
- TRBJ1-2 TRBV15 - TGTGCCACCAGCAGAGGCGGCACACCCAACTATGGCTACACCTTC CATSRGGTPNYGYTF
TRBD1 TRBJ2-1 TRBV30 - TGTGCCTGGACCCTCCGGACAGGACAAAGCAATGAGCAGTTCTTC CAWTLRTGQSNEQFF
- TRBJ1-2 TRBV6-5 - TGTGCCGTCCGCGTGGCTAACTATGGCTACACCTTC CAVRVANYGYTF
- TRBJ1-2 TRBV4-3 - TGCACCAGCAGCCAAGTCGTCGGACCGACTAACTATGGCTACACCTTC CTSSQVVGPTNYGYTF
- TRBJ2-3 TRBV27 - TGTGCCAGCAGTTTACATAGGACAGATACGCAGTATTTT CASSLHRTDTQYF
- TRBJ1-2 TRBV7-2 - TGTGCCAGCAGTTCCACTCCTGGAGGGGTCTATGGCTACACCTTC CASSSTPGGVYGYTF
- TRBJ2-7 TRBV9 - TGTGCCAGCAGCGTAGAAGCGAAGAGTTACGAGCAGTACTTC CASSVEAKSYEQYF
TRBD2 TRBJ2-5 TRBV18 once TGTGCCAGCTCACCACCTTCGCGGGAGGGCCTCGAGACCCAGTACTTC CASSPPSREGLETQYF
- TRBJ1-4 TRBV28 - TGTGCCAGCAGACTCCTTGCAGTCACGAATGAAAAACTGTTTTTT CASRLLAVTNEKLFF
TRBD2 TRBJ2-1 TRBV4-2 - TGTGCCAGCAGCCAAGAAGTAACTAGCGGGACCGCTCCCAACTACAATGAGCAGTTCTTC CASSQEVTSGTAPNYNEQFF
- TRBJ2-5 TRBV5-1 - TGCGCCAGCAGCGATGGACAGCCCCAAGAGACCCAGTACTTC CASSDGQPQETQYF
- TRBJ2-7 TRBV11-2 - TGTGCCAGCAGCGTGGACGCCCGAACCTACGAGCAGTACTTC CASSVDARTYEQYF
TRBD1 TRBJ2-1 TRBV6-6 - TGTGCCAGCAGTTTACAGGGGGCGAATGAGCAGTTCTTC CASSLQGANEQFF
- TRBJ2-7 TRBV27 once TGTGCCAGCAGTTTAAGTTTCTCCTACGAGCAGTACTTC CASSLSFSYEQYF
- TRBJ2-1 TRBV18 - TGTGCCAGCTCACCACCCCCCGGGGGCTTAAGGAATGAGCAGTTCTTC CASSPPPGGLRNEQFF
TRBD1 TRBJ1-2 TRBV12-5 medium-sized TGTGCTAGTGGAACCGGGACAGCTGACGCCTCTAACTATGGCTACACCTTC CASGTGTADASNYGYTF
TRBD1 TRBJ1-1 TRBV6-1 - TGTGCCAGCACTGTTACAGGGGGCGTCACTGAAGCTTTCTTT CASTVTGGVTEAFF
TRBD1 TRBJ2-5 TRBV25-1 - TGTGCCAGCAGTATACAAACTGGGACAGCCGAAGAGACCCAGTACTTC CASSIQTGTAEETQYF
- TRBJ1-1 TRBV5-4 - TGTGCCAGCAGCTTGGGGCTCCCCCTCCCGACCACTGAAGCTTTCTTT CASSLGLPLPTTEAFF
- TRBJ2-7 TRBV7-2 - TGTGCCAGCAGCTTAGACCGGGGTACGTACGAGCAGTACTTC CASSLDRGTYEQYF
- TRBJ1-5 TRBV28 once TGTGCCAGCAGCGACATCAGCAATCAGCCCCAGCATTTT CASSDISNQPQHF
TRBD2 TRBJ2-5 TRBV4-2 - TGTGCCAGCAGCCAAGACGGGACTAGCGGGGGGGCTCTTCGAGAGACCCAGTACTTC CASSQDGTSGGALRETQYF
- TRBJ2-7 TRBV5-1 - TGCGCCAGCAGCCCCGGGCCCGTGGGGTCCTACGAGCAGTACTTC CASSPGPVGSYEQYF
- TRBJ1-4 TRBV10-3 once TGTGCCATCAGTGAAAAGGGTCTGGGGGCCCCAACTAATGAAAAACTGTTTTTT CAISEKGLGAPTNEKLFF
TRBD1 TRBJ2-7 TRBV28 once TGTGCCAGCAGTCCTGGACAGGTCCCTGCCTACGAGCAGTACTTC CASSPGQVPAYEQYF
- TRBJ2-3 TRBV4-3 - TGCGCCAGCAGCCAAGGAGGTGGTACGCAGTATTTT CASSQGGGTQYF
- TRBJ2-7 TRBV21-1 - TGTGCCAGCAGCAAATTCCCAGGGTACGAGCAGTACTTC CASSKFPGYEQYF
TRBD1 TRBJ2-6 TRBV5-1 - TGCGCCAGCAGCTTGGCCCCCGGGACAGGGCTCGTCTCTGGGGCCAACGTCCTGACTTTC CASSLAPGTGLVSGANVLTF
- TRBJ2-5 TRBV6-1 - TGTGCCAGCAGTGAGGATCCTAACTCAATCGGGGAGCAGTACTTC CASSEDPNSIGEQYF
TRBD2 TRBJ2-3 TRBV9 - TGTGCCAGCGGTGGTAAAGCGGGAGGTGAGACAGATACGCAGTATTTT CASGGKAGGETDTQYF
- TRBJ2-7 TRBV4-1 - TGCGCCAGCAGCCACCAGGGGTACGACGAGCAGTACTTC CASSHQGYDEQYF
- TRBJ2-7 TRBV9 - TGTGCCAGCAGCCCCCGCGGGACTCCGTTCTACGAGCAGTACTTC CASSPRGTPFYEQYF
- TRBJ1-2 TRBV4-3 - TGCGCCAGCAGCCAAGCCAGGGACCTTGATAACAACTATGGCTACACCTTC CASSQARDLDNNYGYTF
TRBD1 TRBJ1-1 TRBV11-3 - TGTGCCACTTACGACAGGGGAATGAACACTGAAGCTTTCTTT CATYDRGMNTEAFF
- TRBJ1-1 TRBV4-1 - TGCGCCAGCAGCCAAACGGGTCCGCAGGAAGCTTTCTTT CASSQTGPQEAFF
TRBD2 TRBJ2-4 TRBV5-6 - TGTGCCAGCAGCTTGTGGCGGGAGGTAGCCAAAAACATTCAGTACTTC CASSLWREVAKNIQYF
- TRBJ2-4 TRBV9 - TGTGCCAGCAGCGTAGGTGCAACTCCCGGAGTTAGCGATGGCAAAAACATTCAGTACTTC CASSVGATPGVSDGKNIQYF
- TRBJ1-1 TRBV7-6 - TGTGCCAGCCGACCTGATAACACTGAAGCTTTCTTT CASRPDNTEAFF
TRBD1 TRBJ2-1 TRBV13 - TGTGCCAGCAGCTTAGGCCTACCGGGACAGGGCCGCAATGAGCAGTTCTTC CASSLGLPGQGRNEQFF
TRBD1 TRBJ2-5 TRBV6-5 - TGTGCCAGCAGTCCAGACAGGGGTCAGACCCAGTACTTC CASSPDRGQTQYF
- TRBJ2-5 TRBV6-5 - TGTGCCAGTTCCGGACGGCCGTACCAAGAGACCCAGTACTTC CASSGRPYQETQYF
- TRBJ2-7 TRBV19 - TGTGCCAGTAGTATAGGGCTCGCCTACGAGCAGTACTTC CASSIGLAYEQYF
- TRBJ1-5 TRBV19 - TGTGCCAGTAGTATCCCTTTGCAGCCCCAGCATTTT CASSIPLQPQHF
- TRBJ1-2 TRBV19 - TGTGCCAGTAGTACCGAGGTCTATGGCTACACCTTC CASSTEVYGYTF
- TRBJ2-7 TRBV6-5 - TGTGCCAGCAGTACGGTGCCCTCCTACGAGCAGTACTTC CASSTVPSYEQYF
TRBD2 TRBJ2-7 TRBV10-2 - TGCGCCAGCAGTAACCCGGGACTAGCTTACGAGCAGTACTTC CASSNPGLAYEQYF